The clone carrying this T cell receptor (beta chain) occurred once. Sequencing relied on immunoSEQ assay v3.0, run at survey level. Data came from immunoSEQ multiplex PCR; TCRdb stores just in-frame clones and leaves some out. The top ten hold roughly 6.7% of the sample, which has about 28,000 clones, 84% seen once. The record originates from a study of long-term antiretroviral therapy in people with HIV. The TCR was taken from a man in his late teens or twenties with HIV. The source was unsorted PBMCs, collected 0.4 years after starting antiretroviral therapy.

This CDR3 reads CASRLAGATDTQYF. Written as DNA, the CDR3 is TGTGCCAGCAGACTAGCGGGGGCCACAGATACGCAGTATTTT. The chain uses TRBV25-1 and TRBJ2-3; 11 positions match TRBD2. Germline V gives CDR1 MGHDK, CDR2 SYGVNS. The trim removed 6 bases at V and 2 bases at J, leaving 1 base unmatched. The CDR3 is 14 residues long.